The 28 T cell receptor beta chains given below trace back to one sample, sequenced in a study of tumor-infiltrating lymphocytes in primary liver carcinoma. Researchers generated TCR beta cDNA from about 530 ng of total RNA, relying on a constant-region primer. Libraries for TCR beta were built through three nested multiplex PCR rounds, which together made up a slightly modified ARM-PCR procedure. TRBV1-TRBV30 forward and Cbeta reverse primers drove the first two roughly 10-cycle rounds. One entry per CDR3 protein, called by TCRdb with MiXCR from the multiplex PCR reads. Seen here are about 92,000 distinct CDR3 sequences, around 68% observed once, and the top ten hold around 25%. Each 20-30 mg portion of unsorted bulk tissue served as the source for co-extraction of RNA and DNA. Sequencing was carried out using tumor-adjacent normal liver tissue. Receptors were obtained from a man aged 40-49 years with primary liver carcinoma and hepatitis B virus infection.

A remark on this clonotype: Just one base apart from a much larger clone, this may be a read error. The chain links TRBV10-3 to TRBJ2-3; possibly TRBD2 for D (5 bases). The CDR3 loop spans 17 amino acids. Deletions cut 0 bases from V and 5 bases from J, with 18 bases between. The V gene's germline CDR1 is ENHRY and CDR2 SYGVKD. CDR3 sequence reads: CAISESLVVGVVDTQYF. The CDR3 nucleotides are TGTGCCATCAGTGAGTCATTAGTAGTGGGAGTTGTAGATACGCAGTATTTT.

This clonotype was picked up one time. One end of the junction is discordant with germline, which a read error may explain. CDR3 sequence (DNA): TGCCGCGTTGAGGATCTAGGGAGAGAGCAGTACTTC. This encodes CRVEDLGREQYF. The V gene is TRBV29-1, the J gene TRBJ2-7; perhaps TRBD2 as D (5 bases). The germline CDR1 and CDR2 sequences are SQVTM and ANQGSEA. The CDR3 length is 12 residues.

Concerning this clonotype itself: Just one base apart from a much larger clone, this may be a read error. The chain links TRBV6-6 to TRBJ2-1, with 7 nucleotides matching TRBD1. Germline CDR1 is MNHNY and CDR2 is SVGAGI (reference sequence). The CDR3 is 13 residues long. J was trimmed by 12 bases and V by 8 bases; bases with no gene match: 13. In DNA, the CDR3 is TGTGCCAGCGGAATAGGGGGCGGCGATGGGCAGTTCTTC. It is translated as CASGIGGGDGQFF.

V and J are TRBV28 and TRBJ1-2, with TRBD1 matching over 7 bases. Germline V lookup: CDR1 MDHEN, CDR2 SYDVKM. V gave up 5 bases and J gave up 8 bases; unmatched junction bases: 8. This CDR3 contains 13 residues. The DNA for the CDR3 is TGTGCCAGCAGTGTACAGGGGAAGGACGGCTACACCTTC. Translating gives CASSVQGKDGYTF.

This clonotype was seen just once. V gene TRBV29-1 combines with J gene TRBJ1-4; weak D call: TRBD1 (5 bases). The CDR3 consists of 13 residues. Trimming removed 7 bases at V and 8 bases at J, with 17 bases between. Germline-derived CDR1 and CDR2 are SQVTM and ANQGSEA. Here the CDR3 reads CSATGIGEEKLFF. The CDR3 region has the DNA TGCAGCGCCACCGGGATAGGGGAAGAAAAACTGTTTTTT. The variable domain in full, with the rest retrieved from reference TRBV29-1 and TRBJ1-4, is SAVISQKPSRDICQRGTSLTIQCQVDSQVTMMFWYRQQPGQSLTLIATANQGSEATYESGFVIDKFPISRPNLTFSTLTVSNMSPEDSSIYLCSATGIGEEKLFFGSGTQLSVL.

This clonotype has a count of ten or more. The J gene is TRBJ2-5, the V gene TRBV13; 9 bases align to TRBD1. Germline V gene lookup returns CDR1 PRHDT and CDR2 FYEKMQ (reference sequence). This CDR3 is built from 16 residues. Germline trimming cut 1 base from V and 5 bases from J; bases unmatched to any gene: 8. This CDR3 is CASSLDVGQGSETQYF. In DNA, the CDR3 is TGTGCCAGCAGCTTAGATGTCGGACAGGGGTCGGAGACCCAGTACTTC.

As regards this clonotype: One end of the junction does not line up with germline, which may come from a read error. The J gene is TRBJ1-4, the V gene TRBV4-1; 9 nucleotides match TRBD1. The germline V gene has CDR1 MGHRA and CDR2 YSYEKL. The CDR3 runs 16 residues. Here the CDR3 reads CASSQGPGTGPQKLIF. In DNA form, the CDR3 reads TGCGCCAGCAGCCAAGGGCCGGGGACAGGGCCACAAAAACTGATTTTT.

This clonotype is a singleton in its sample. This may be a read error, as it is one base from a much larger clone. The V and J genes are TRBV29-1 and TRBJ2-2, with D possibly matching TRBD1 (7 bases). The germline V gene has CDR1 SQVTM and CDR2 ANQGSEA. CDR3 length equals 13 residues. Here the CDR3 DNA reads TGCAGCCTTGACCAGGGGGGCACCGGGGAGCTGTTTTTT. Residues: CSLDQGGTGELFF.

Points on this clonotype: Mismatch with germline at one junction end may stem from a read error. The chain couples TRBV11-2 to TRBJ2-3; possibly TRBD2 for D (5 bases). From germline, CDR1 is SGHAT and CDR2 FQNNGV. CDR3 length: 14 amino acids. Here the CDR3 DNA reads TGTGTCAGCAGCTCCGGGATTAGCACAGATACGCAGTATTTT. Translating it yields CVSSSGISTDTQYF.

The chain has TRBV7-3 and TRBJ2-7; the D gene could be TRBD1 or TRBD2 (5 bases each). V was shortened by 5 bases and J by 9 bases, with 17 bases between the two germline ends. The CDR3 consists of 13 residues. CDR1 and CDR2 (germline): SGHTA, FQGTGA. The CDR3: CASSTTGGARQYF. For the CDR3, the DNA is TGTGCCAGCAGCACCACAGGAGGAGCCCGGCAGTACTTC. Combining the CDR3 with reference TRBV7-3 and TRBJ2-7 gives the whole variable domain GAGVSQTPSNKVTEKGKYVELRCDPISGHTALYWYRQSLGQGPEFLIYFQGTGAADDSGLPNDRFFAVRPEGSVSTLKIQRTERGDSAVYLCASSTTGGARQYFGPGTRLTVT.

The chain joins TRBV29-1 to TRBJ2-7; possibly TRBD2 for D (6 bases). This CDR3 has 13 amino acids. Germline V gene sequence: CDR1 SQVTM, CDR2 ANQGSEA. V was trimmed by 6 bases and J by 3 bases, leaving 15 bases between them. The CDR3 sequence: CSVPGESYYEQYF. CDR3 DNA sequence: TGCAGCGTGCCGGGGGAAAGCTACTACGAGCAGTACTTC.

Remarks on this clonotype: Without the conserved terminal phenylalanine or tryptophan, this CDR3 likely stems from a read error. This chain connects TRBV11-2 to TRBJ1-5; unclear D gene. The CDR3 contains 13 residues. Per germline, CDR1 SGHAT and CDR2 FQNNGV. CDR3 protein: CASSLIDNQLQHL. As DNA, the CDR3 is TGTGCCAGCAGCTTAATTGATAATCAGCTCCAGCATTTA.

This clonotype was detected ten times or more. This chain joins TRBV10-3 and TRBJ2-3, with a tentative D call TRBD1 (6 bases). Germline-derived CDR1 and CDR2 are ENHRY and SYGVKD. Trimming removed 5 bases at V and 0 bases at J, with 12 bases between. This CDR3 region has 15 residues. CDR3 sequence reads: CAISSRGFSTDTQYF. As DNA, the CDR3 is TGTGCCATCAGTTCAAGGGGGTTTAGCACAGATACGCAGTATTTT.

In its sample, this clonotype was seen a few times. The gene calls are TRBV11-2 and TRBJ2-2; 7 nucleotides agree with TRBD2. CDR3 size: 15 residues. The J segment lost 7 bases and the V segment lost 5 bases, leaving 10 bases of the junction unmatched. CDR1 and CDR2 from the germline V gene are SGHAT and FQNNGV. CDR3 DNA: TGTGCCAGCAGCCCCAGTCGGGAGGTAATCGGGGAGCTGTTTTTT. Residues: CASSPSREVIGELFF.

This clonotype was recorded a few times. The chain employs TRBV28 and TRBJ2-7, with D hard to call. The germline gives CDR1 MDHEN, CDR2 SYDVKM. The CDR3 contains 13 residues. V dropped 6 bases and J dropped 2 bases, with 11 bases sitting between them. CDR3 region: CASSEQSTYEQYF. CDR3 nucleotides: TGTGCCAGCAGCGAACAGAGCACCTACGAGCAGTACTTC. Complete variable domain (other parts from reference TRBV28 and TRBJ2-7): DVKVTQSSRYLVKRTGEKVFLECVQDMDHENMFWYRQDPGLGLRLIYFSYDVKMKEKGDIPEGYSVSREKKERFSLILESASTNQTSMYLCASSEQSTYEQYFGPGTRLTVT.

For this clonotype: Possible read error: a much larger clone is one base away. No conserved phenylalanine or tryptophan is present at the end of the CDR3, so a read error is the likely explanation. This sequence joins TRBV10-3 and TRBJ1-1; 8 nucleotides align to TRBD1. With V trimmed by 2 bases and J by 1 base, 9 bases remained unmatched. This CDR3 spans 17 amino acids. CDR1 and CDR2 from the germline V gene are ENHRY and SYGVKD. This chain's CDR3 is CAISERTQGARNTEAFL. CDR3 DNA: TGTGCCATCAGTGAGCGTACTCAGGGGGCGCGGAACACTGAAGCTTTCCTT.

About this clonotype: The conserved phenylalanine or tryptophan normally closing the CDR3 is absent here, so this likely arose from a read error. The chain combines TRBV6-1 with TRBJ2-7; D ambiguous. This CDR3 spans 13 amino acids. Germline V lookup: CDR1 MNHNS, CDR2 SASEGT. V dropped 9 bases and J dropped 2 bases, with 14 bases sitting between them. CDR3 nucleotide sequence: TGTGCCAGTGCGAATACCAGTCCCTACGAGCAGTACCTC. This gives the protein CASANTSPYEQYL.

Comment on this clonotype: With a much larger clone just one base away, this may be a read error. The V gene is TRBV5-6, the J gene TRBJ2-1; perhaps TRBD1 as D (5 bases). The CDR3 contains 13 residues. The germline V gene has CDR1 SGHDT and CDR2 YYEEEE. This chain's CDR3 is CANSSGSYNEQFF. The CDR3 bases are TGTGCCAACAGCTCAGGGTCCTACAATGAGCAGTTCTTC.

This sequence joins TRBV11-2 and TRBJ2-5, with D tentatively TRBD2 (6 bases). The V and J ends lost 6 bases and 0 bases respectively, with 17 bases between them. The CDR3 has 16 residues. CDR1 and CDR2 (germline): SGHAT, FQNNGV. The CDR3 sequence: CASSSRDSSHQETQYF. CDR3 sequence (DNA): TGTGCCAGCAGTTCCCGGGACTCGTCTCACCAAGAGACCCAGTACTTC.

With regard to this clonotype: Its ends do not fully match the called genes, so a read error is possible. CDR3 sequence: CTSSPRLASDTQYF. The CDR3 DNA reads TGTACCAGCAGTCCCCGACTAGCATCAGATACGCAGTATTTT. The rearrangement joins TRBV11-2 to TRBJ2-3; 7 bases match TRBD2. Germline CDR1 is SGHAT and CDR2 is FQNNGV. CDR3 size: 14 residues.

As regards this clonotype: Mismatch with germline at one junction end may stem from a read error. The chain joins TRBV6-9 to TRBJ2-3; 8 bases map to TRBD1. The CDR3 contains 16 residues. Germline CDR1 is MNHGY and CDR2 is SVAAGI. The DNA of the CDR3 is TGTGTCAGCAGTTACTCGGCGCAGGGGGCCCCAGATACGCAGTATTTC. As protein: CVSSYSAQGAPDTQYF.

This clonotype came up many times. The J gene is TRBJ2-3, the V gene TRBV12-3 or TRBV12-4; D remains ambiguous. The CDR3 totals 11 residues. Trimming left V 8 bases short and J 5 bases short, with 8 bases between. CDR3 coding DNA: TGTGCCAGCTCCCAAGGAGATACGCAGTATTTT. This sequence encodes CASSQGDTQYF.

Remarks on this clonotype: This sequence may be a read error, since a much larger clone differs from it by one base. V usage is TRBV5-4 and J usage is TRBJ2-5; 8 bases agree with TRBD2. This CDR3 comprises 12 residues. The germline CDR1 and CDR2 sequences are SGHNT and YYREEE (reference sequence). CDR3 residues: CANSAGGGTQYF. CDR3 sequence (DNA): TGTGCCAACAGCGCGGGGGGAGGGACCCAGTACTTC.

With respect to this clonotype: A read error is possible here, since a much larger clone lies one base away. V is TRBV10-3 and J is TRBJ2-3; 8 nucleotides line up with TRBD2. CDR3 length: 16 amino acids. The germline V gene encodes CDR1 ENHRY and CDR2 SYGVKD. CDR3 sequence (DNA): TGTGCCATCAGTCCTGGCTCTAGCGGGTTCTCAGATATGCAGTATTTT. It is translated as CAISPGSSGFSDMQYF.

This clonotype has a single count. One end of the junction does not line up with germline, which may come from a read error. This sequence joins TRBV29-1 and TRBJ2-1, with unresolved D. The CDR3 runs 10 residues. The germline V gene encodes CDR1 SQVTM and CDR2 ANQGSEA. CDR3 amino acids: CCVVQHEQFF. DNA of the CDR3: TGCTGCGTTGTTCAGCATGAGCAATTCTTC.

This clonotype was seen repeatedly, ten times or more. The chain is built from TRBV4-1 and TRBJ1-1; TRBD1 aligns across 11 bases. CDR1 is MGHRA, CDR2 YSYEKL, per germline. V shed 6 bases, J shed 4 bases, and the junction held 7 bases outside the gene matches. CDR3 length: 15 amino acids. CDR3 amino acids: CASRPGQGASTEAFF. The DNA for the CDR3 is TGCGCCAGCAGGCCTGGACAGGGGGCAAGCACTGAAGCTTTCTTT.

A word on this clonotype: The CDR3 does not end in the conserved phenylalanine or tryptophan, so this is likely a read error. It is unclear where the CDR3 begins or ends on the DNA, so no DNA is shown, and the CDR3 is as TCRdb lists it. This CDR3 reads CASSLAASSSYEQHS. This chain connects TRBV11-2 to TRBJ2-7. The germline gives CDR1 SGHAT, CDR2 FQNNGV. The CDR3 spans 15 amino acids, including both terminal residues.

For this clonotype: At one of its ends the junction is not consistent with the germline gene, which may arise from a read error. The chain recombines TRBV11-2 with TRBJ2-1; the D gene is possibly TRBD2 (6 bases). This CDR3 has 15 amino acids. Germline lookup yields CDR1 SGHAT and CDR2 FQNNGV. The CDR3 DNA sequence: TGTGCCAGCAGCGTCGGCACTAGCAGGACTAATGAACAGTTCTTC. It translates to CASSVGTSRTNEQFF.